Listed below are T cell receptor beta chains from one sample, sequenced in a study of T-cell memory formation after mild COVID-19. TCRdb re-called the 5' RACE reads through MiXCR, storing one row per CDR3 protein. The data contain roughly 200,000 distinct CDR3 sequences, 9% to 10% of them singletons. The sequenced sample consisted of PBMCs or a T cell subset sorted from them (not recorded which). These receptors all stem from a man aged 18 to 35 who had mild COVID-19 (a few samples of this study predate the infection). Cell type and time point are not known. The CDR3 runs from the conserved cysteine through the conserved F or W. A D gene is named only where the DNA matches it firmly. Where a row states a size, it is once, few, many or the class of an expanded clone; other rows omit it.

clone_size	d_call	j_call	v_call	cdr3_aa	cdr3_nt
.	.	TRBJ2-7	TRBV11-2	CASSLDRMYEQYF	TGTGCCAGCAGCTTAGATAGGATGTACGAGCAGTACTTC
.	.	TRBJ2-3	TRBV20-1	CSARSETGTDTQYF	TGCAGTGCTAGATCAGAAACGGGCACAGATACGCAGTATTTT
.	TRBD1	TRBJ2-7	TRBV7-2	CASSFGTGILYEQYF	TGTGCCAGCAGCTTTGGGACAGGAATACTCTACGAGCAGTACTTC
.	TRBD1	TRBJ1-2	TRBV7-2	CASSSGQANLMGYTF	TGTGCCAGCAGCTCCGGACAGGCAAACCTGATGGGCTACACCTTC
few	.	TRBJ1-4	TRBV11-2	CASSSQGFATNEKLFF	TGTGCCAGCAGCTCCCAGGGGTTTGCAACTAATGAAAAACTGTTTTTT
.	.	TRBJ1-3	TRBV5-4	CASSSETGYGNTIYF	TGTGCCAGCAGCTCAGAAACGGGTTATGGAAACACCATATATTTT
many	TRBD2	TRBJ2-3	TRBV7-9	CASSPKGSGGAGGDTQYF	TGTGCCAGCAGCCCCAAGGGTAGCGGGGGCGCCGGGGGAGATACGCAGTATTTT
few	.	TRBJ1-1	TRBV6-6	CASSEQGGGDTEAFF	TGTGCCAGCAGTGAACAGGGTGGCGGAGACACTGAAGCTTTCTTT
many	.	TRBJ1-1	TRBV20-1	CSARQTLNTEAFF	TGCAGTGCTAGACAAACACTGAACACTGAAGCTTTCTTT
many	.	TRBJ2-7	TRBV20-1	CSAVPAGLLGYEQYF	TGCAGTGCTGTACCCGCGGGACTCCTTGGGTACGAGCAGTACTTC
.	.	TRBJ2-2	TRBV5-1	CASSLRGFQNTGELFF	TGCGCCAGCAGCTTGAGGGGATTCCAGAACACCGGGGAGCTGTTTTTT
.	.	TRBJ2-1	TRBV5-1	CASSLLAVDNEQFF	TGCGCCAGCAGCTTATTAGCGGTTGACAATGAGCAGTTCTTC
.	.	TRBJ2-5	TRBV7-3	CASSLLVQETQYF	TGTGCCAGCAGCTTATTGGTCCAAGAGACCCAGTACTTC
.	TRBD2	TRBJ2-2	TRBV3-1	CASSRPDVAGARNTGELFF	TGTGCCAGCAGCCGCCCGGATGTAGCGGGGGCCCGGAACACCGGGGAGCTGTTTTTT
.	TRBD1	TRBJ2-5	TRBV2	CASSAGTGGRETQYF	TGTGCCAGCAGCGCCGGGACAGGGGGTAGAGAGACCCAGTACTTC
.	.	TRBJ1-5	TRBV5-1	CASSPSDIIYFSNQPQHF	TGCGCCAGCAGCCCATCGGACATAATATATTTCAGCAATCAGCCCCAGCATTTT
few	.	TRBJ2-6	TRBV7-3	CASSLRGARGLGANVLTF	TGTGCCAGCAGCTTGAGGGGTGCCCGGGGGTTGGGGGCCAACGTCCTGACTTTC
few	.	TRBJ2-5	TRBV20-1	CSVRARTAEETQYF	TGCAGTGTCAGAGCTAGAACCGCTGAAGAGACCCAGTACTTC
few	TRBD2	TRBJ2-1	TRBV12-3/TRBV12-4	CASSLLAGEYNEQFF	TGTGCCAGCAGCCTCCTAGCGGGGGAGTACAATGAGCAGTTCTTC
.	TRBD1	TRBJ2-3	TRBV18	CASSFTARTGQGDTQYF	TGTGCCAGCTCCTTCACGGCCCGGACAGGCCAGGGGGATACGCAGTATTTT
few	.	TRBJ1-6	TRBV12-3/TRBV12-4	CASSLSRGGSPLHF	TGTGCCAGCAGTTTATCGAGGGGAGGTTCACCCCTCCACTTT
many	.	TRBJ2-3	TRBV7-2	CASRPAFGTDTQYF	TGTGCCAGCCGCCCGGCATTCGGCACAGATACGCAGTATTTT
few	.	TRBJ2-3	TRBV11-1	CASSRPGTGTDTQYF	TGTGCCAGCAGCCGCCCCGGGACTGGCACAGATACGCAGTATTTT
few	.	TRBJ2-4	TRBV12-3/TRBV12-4	CASGGGLTKNIQYF	TGTGCCAGCGGTGGGGGGCTGACCAAAAACATTCAGTACTTC
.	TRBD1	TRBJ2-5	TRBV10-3	CAIRPGQGMVGQETQYF	TGTGCCATCAGGCCGGGACAGGGTATGGTCGGCCAAGAGACCCAGTACTTC
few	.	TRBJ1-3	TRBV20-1	CSARFVSSGNTIYF	TGCAGTGCTAGGTTCGTCAGCTCTGGAAACACCATATATTTT
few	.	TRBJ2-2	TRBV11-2	CASSLVSDTGELFF	TGTGCCAGCAGCTTAGTTTCAGACACCGGGGAGCTGTTTTTT
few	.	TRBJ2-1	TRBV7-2	CASSRNYLGGSYNEQFF	TGTGCCAGCAGCCGCAACTATTTAGGGGGCTCCTACAATGAGCAGTTCTTC
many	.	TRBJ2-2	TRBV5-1	CASKADPNTGELFF	TGCGCCAGCAAAGCCGACCCGAACACCGGGGAGCTGTTTTTT
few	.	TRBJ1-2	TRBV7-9	CASSLDWYGYTF	TGTGCCAGCAGCCTAGACTGGTATGGCTACACCTTC
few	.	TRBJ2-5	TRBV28	CASRTVIGETQYF	TGTGCCAGCCGGACCGTGATAGGGGAGACCCAGTACTTC
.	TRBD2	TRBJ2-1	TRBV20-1	CSASGLAGVSSYNEQFF	TGCAGTGCCTCGGGACTAGCGGGGGTAAGCTCCTACAATGAGCAGTTCTTC
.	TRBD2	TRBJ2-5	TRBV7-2	CASSLVRLASGETQYF	TGTGCCAGCAGCTTAGTACGACTAGCCTCCGGGGAGACCCAGTACTTC
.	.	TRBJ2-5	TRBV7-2	CASSLSRGEGETQYF	TGTGCCAGCAGCTTAAGTCGAGGGGAAGGGGAGACCCAGTACTTC
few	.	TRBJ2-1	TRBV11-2	CASSIGRGGEQFF	TGTGCCAGCAGTATCGGACGAGGGGGTGAGCAGTTCTTC
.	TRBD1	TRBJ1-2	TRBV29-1	CSVDPGQRANYGYTF	TGCAGCGTTGATCCGGGACAGCGCGCGAACTATGGCTACACCTTC
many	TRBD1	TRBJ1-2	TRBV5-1	CASSLRQGARGYTF	TGCGCCAGCAGCTTGCGGCAGGGGGCGCGAGGCTACACCTTC
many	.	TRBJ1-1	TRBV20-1	CSARVTSAVALRTEAFF	TGCAGTGCTAGAGTCACCTCGGCAGTGGCCCTGCGGACTGAAGCTTTCTTT
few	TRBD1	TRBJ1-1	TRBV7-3	CASSSQGQGGTEAFF	TGTGCCAGCAGCTCACAGGGACAGGGGGGGACTGAAGCTTTCTTT
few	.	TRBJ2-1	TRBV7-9	CASSWELNEQFF	TGTGCCAGCAGCTGGGAGTTGAACGAGCAGTTCTTC